Each of the 18 T cell receptor beta chains below was sequenced from the same sample in a study of blood T cells in healthy people across ages. Primers used in a second PCR of about 6 to 11 cycles were a sample-barcoded 5' primer and a J-beta primer mix. TCRdb analysed the 5' RACE reads with MiXCR anew, one entry per CDR3 protein. The table includes 540,000 or so distinct CDR3 sequences, 27% detected once. The sequenced sample consisted of blood. The receptors originated from a woman aged 70-85 years in good health.

This clonotype has more than one count but fewer than ten. This sequence joins TRBV10-3 and TRBJ1-2; D remains ambiguous. The V end was cut by 7 bases, the J end by 4 bases, with 16 bases between. CDR1 is ENHRY and CDR2 is SYGVKD in the germline V gene. The CDR3 loop spans 14 amino acids. This chain's CDR3 is CAIKVDRAIYGYTF. In DNA form, the CDR3 reads TGTGCCATCAAAGTTGACCGGGCCATCTATGGCTACACCTTC.

This chain links TRBV6-5 with TRBJ2-3; the D is unclear. The CDR3 is 15 amino acids. Trimming removed 8 bases at V and 2 bases at J, with 17 bases between. Germline-derived CDR1 and CDR2 are MNHEY and SVGAGI. The CDR3 DNA follows: TGTGCCAGCCGTCCTCGGTCAGCGAACACAGATACGCAGTATTTT. Translating it yields CASRPRSANTDTQYF.

This clonotype occurred a few times. The V call is TRBV4-1, the J call TRBJ2-5, with D maybe TRBD2 (6 bases). CDR3 length: 17 amino acids. Germline lookup yields CDR1 MGHRA and CDR2 YSYEKL. V was pared by 3 bases and J by 5 bases, with 22 bases between. The DNA of the CDR3 is TGCGCCAGCAGCCAGGCGGTGACGGGAGCGAGTGGGGAGACCCAGTACTTC. It encodes CASSQAVTGASGETQYF.

Only a few counts were recorded for this clonotype. The chain has TRBV11-3 and TRBJ1-2, with D tentatively TRBD1 (6 bases). Trimming stripped 1 base from V and 6 bases from J, with 12 bases between. Germline V CDR1 and CDR2: SGHNT, YENEEA. The CDR3 length is 14 residues. This CDR3 is CASSLGTEHDGYTF. The DNA for the CDR3 is TGTGCCAGCAGCTTAGGGACAGAGCACGATGGCTACACCTTC.

The chain recombines TRBV12-3 or TRBV12-4 with TRBJ2-1; D ambiguous. CDR3 length: 13 residues. Trimming stripped 5 bases from V and 4 bases from J, with 9 bases between. CDR3 nucleotides: TGTGCCAGCAGTCCCGGAACTTACAATGAGCAGTTCTTC. Protein sequence: CASSPGTYNEQFF.

The chain links TRBV7-2 to TRBJ2-5; TRBD1 matches 9 bases. Looked up from germline, CDR1 is SGHTA and CDR2 is FQGNSA. This CDR3 region has 15 residues. Trimming cost V 5 bases and J 4 bases; bases outside gene matches: 8. The CDR3 loop reads CASSPTGGEGETQYF. In nucleotides, the CDR3 is TGTGCCAGCAGCCCGACAGGGGGGGAAGGAGAGACCCAGTACTTC. Variable domain in full (rest from reference TRBV7-2 and TRBJ2-5): GAGVSQSPSNKVTEKGKDVELRCDPISGHTALYWYRQSLGQGLEFLIYFQGNSAPDKSGLPSDRFSAERTGGSVSTLTIQRTQQEDSAVYLCASSPTGGEGETQYFGPGTRLLVL.

This clonotype was observed a few times. The chain carries TRBV6-5 and TRBJ2-5, with 8 bases that match TRBD1. This CDR3 spans 14 amino acids. The germline V gene has CDR1 MNHEY and CDR2 SVGAGI. Trimming at V came to 3 bases and at J to 7 bases, leaving 7 bases not matched to a gene. Written as DNA, the CDR3 is TGTGCCAGCAGTTATCCTGACAGGGGAGGGACCCAGTACTTC. This translates into CASSYPDRGGTQYF.

J is TRBJ1-2 and V is TRBV14; D uncertain. The ends were cut back, 0 bases at V and 0 bases at J, with 11 bases in the middle. CDR3 length equals 16 residues. Germline CDR1 SGHDN, CDR2 FVKESK. Here the CDR3 reads CASSQDGQRANYGYTF. CDR3 DNA sequence: TGTGCCAGCAGCCAAGATGGGCAGAGAGCTAACTATGGCTACACCTTC.

This clonotype has only a few counts. V is TRBV7-3 and J is TRBJ2-1; D unclear. Trimming took 2 bases from V and 0 from J, leaving 8 bases between them. Per germline, CDR1 SGHTA and CDR2 FQGTGA. CDR3 size: 15 residues. The CDR3 spells CASSLGPASYNEQFF. The CDR3 bases are TGTGCCAGCAGCTTAGGGCCCGCCTCCTACAATGAGCAGTTCTTC.

V is TRBV12-3 or TRBV12-4 and J is TRBJ1-1; weak D call: TRBD1 (5 bases). V was trimmed by 2 bases and J by 3 bases, leaving 10 bases between them. This CDR3 has 14 residues. CDR3 region: CASSLQGDYTEAFF. The CDR3 nucleotides are TGTGCCAGCAGTTTACAGGGAGATTACACTGAAGCTTTCTTT.

This clonotype came up a few times. This rearrangement joins TRBV29-1 to TRBJ2-3; D perhaps matches TRBD1 (6 bases). From germline, CDR1 is SQVTM and CDR2 ANQGSEA. V was pared by 3 bases and J by 4 bases, with 8 bases between. The CDR3 covers 12 residues. The CDR3 bases are TGCAGCGTTGAGGGGGCGTCAGATACGCAGTATTTT. It encodes CSVEGASDTQYF.

V is TRBV19 and J is TRBJ1-2; D call uncertain. Trimming stripped 10 bases from V and 4 bases from J, with 13 bases between. The CDR3 is 12 residues long. CDR1 and CDR2 (germline): LNHDA, SQIVND (reference sequence). DNA for the CDR3: TGTGCCACTCTTGCTATCCCCTATGGCTACACCTTC. Its protein is CATLAIPYGYTF.

This clonotype was counted between two and nine times. The chain employs TRBV12-3 or TRBV12-4 and TRBJ2-7; 8 bases agree with TRBD1. The CDR3 runs 14 residues. J lost 4 bases, V lost 6 bases, and 8 bases had no gene match. The CDR3 sequence is CASSLNDRGYEQYF. In DNA form, the CDR3 reads TGTGCCAGCAGCCTTAATGACAGGGGTTACGAGCAGTACTTC.

This clonotype has only a few counts. This chain connects TRBV11-2 to TRBJ1-6; tentative D call: TRBD1 (6 bases). CDR3 length equals 16 residues. Germline V CDR1 and CDR2: SGHAT, FQNNGV. V was cut by 0 bases and J by 11 bases, with 17 bases left in between. The CDR3 DNA is TGTGCCAGCAGCTTAGATTCGCGGGGAGGGGGGACACCCCTCCACTTT. Its translation is CASSLDSRGGGTPLHF. The full variable domain, its missing parts supplied by reference TRBV11-2 and TRBJ1-6, is EAGVAQSPRYKIIEKRQSVAFWCNPISGHATLYWYQQILGQGPKLLIQFQNNGVVDDSQLPKDRFSAERLKGVDSTLKIQPAKLEDSAVYLCASSLDSRGGGTPLHFGNGTRLTVT.

This sequence joins TRBV29-1 and TRBJ1-6; 7 nucleotides align to TRBD1. CDR3 length equals 13 residues. Trimming cost V 4 bases and J 8 bases; bases outside gene matches: 5. Germline CDR1 reads SQVTM; CDR2 reads ANQGSEA. The CDR3, as DNA: TGCAGCGTTGCTTCAGGGGGGGATTCACCCCTCCACTTT. This codes for CSVASGGDSPLHF.

The chain carries TRBV20-1 and TRBJ1-2; 7 bases line up with TRBD1. Germline assignment: CDR1 DFQATT and CDR2 SNEGSKA (reference sequence). Losses at the gene ends were 3 bases for V and 1 base for J; bases not matched to a gene: 5. The CDR3 contains 14 residues. For the CDR3, the DNA is TGCAGTGCTAGCAGACAGGGATTTAACTATGGCTACACCTTC. This translates into CSASRQGFNYGYTF.

The chain combines TRBV15 with TRBJ1-3; D gene uncertain. The CDR3 extends over 15 amino acids. The V end was cut by 5 bases, the J end by 0 bases, with 11 bases between. Germline V lookup: CDR1 LNHNV, CDR2 YYDKDF (reference sequence). In DNA form, the CDR3 reads TGTGCCACCAGCGATCTTTTGTACTCTGGAAACACCATATATTTT. As protein: CATSDLLYSGNTIYF.

This clonotype was counted ten times or more. V usage is TRBV20-1 and J usage is TRBJ2-1; 7 bases agree with TRBD1. This CDR3 is 14 amino acids long. With 6 bases clipped from V and 6 bases from J, the junction kept 11 bases outside the gene matches. Germline lookup yields CDR1 DFQATT and CDR2 SNEGSKA (reference sequence). The CDR3 is CSAENRGGFNEQFF. CDR3 DNA sequence: TGCAGTGCGGAAAACAGGGGTGGTTTCAATGAGCAGTTCTTC.